The T cell receptor (beta chain) under discussion was sequenced for a study of cytomegalovirus exposure and HLA in healthy donors. Deletions cut 9 bases from V and 6 bases from J, with 15 bases between. The CDR3 extends over 12 amino acids. In germline, CDR1 is SNHLY, CDR2 FYNNEI. As regards this clone: The target antigen is unknown.

Whole-study results and caveats: Association with HLA alleles at 0.05 false discovery rate was found for around 17,000 TCR beta sequences in a later analysis.

PCR amplification relied on 60 Vbeta primers (plus 13 Jbeta primers). Generated by immunoSEQ multiplex PCR, the TCRdb table keeps only in-frame clones and is missing some. Seen in this sample are 150,000 to 200,000 clones; the ten most common clones hold approximately 0.8%. Specimen: PBMCs. The chain combines TRBV2 with TRBJ2-7; no firm D call. This receptor was identified in a woman aged 18-29 years in good health and CMV-seropositive. CDR3 DNA: TGTGCCAGTCATAGTAGTGGGCGCGAGCAGTACTTC. Translated: CASHSSGREQYF.